This record concerns one TCR beta chain sequence. The sample originates from a study of blood T cell repertoires in COVID-19. Background on the study: Specimens from acute and convalescent COVID-19 originated in the United States, Italy and Spain.

V was clipped by 3 bases and J by 3 bases; unmatched bases: 5. Germline V CDR1 and CDR2: LGHDT, YNNKEL (reference sequence). CDR3 length: 15 amino acids. Assay: immunoSEQ multiplex PCR; the TCRdb copy retains only in-frame clones and omits some. The repertoire holds hundreds of thousands of clones, with 80% to 90% as singletons. The chain is built from TRBV3-1 (or the pseudogene TRBV3-2) and TRBJ1-5; TRBD1 matches at 7 bases. Sequenced input: PBMCs or T cells enriched from blood (not recorded which). The sequence was collected from a young man who had recovered from COVID-19. CDR3 sequence: CASSHGQDSNQPQHF. CDR3 DNA sequence: TGTGCCAGCAGCCACGGACAGGACTCCAATCAGCCCCAGCATTTT.